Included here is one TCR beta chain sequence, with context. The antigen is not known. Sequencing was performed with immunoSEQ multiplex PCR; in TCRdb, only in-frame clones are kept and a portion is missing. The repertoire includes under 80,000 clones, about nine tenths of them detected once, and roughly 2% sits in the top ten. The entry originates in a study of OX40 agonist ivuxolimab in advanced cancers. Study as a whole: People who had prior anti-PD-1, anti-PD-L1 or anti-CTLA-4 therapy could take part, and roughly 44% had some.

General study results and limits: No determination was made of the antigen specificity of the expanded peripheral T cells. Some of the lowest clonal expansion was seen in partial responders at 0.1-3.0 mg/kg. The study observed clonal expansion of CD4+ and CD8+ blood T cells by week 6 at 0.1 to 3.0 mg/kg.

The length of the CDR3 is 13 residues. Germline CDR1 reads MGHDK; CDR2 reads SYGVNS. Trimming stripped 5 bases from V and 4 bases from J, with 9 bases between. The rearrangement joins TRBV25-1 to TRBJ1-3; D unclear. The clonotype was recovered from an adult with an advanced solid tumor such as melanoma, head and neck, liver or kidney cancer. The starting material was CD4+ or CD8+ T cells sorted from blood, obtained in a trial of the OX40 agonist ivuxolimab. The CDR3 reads CASSFDLGNTIYF. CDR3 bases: TGTGCCAGCAGTTTCGACCTAGGAAACACCATATATTTT.